This TCR beta chain was sequenced for a study of cytomegalovirus exposure and HLA in healthy donors. The table lists this clone with a count of one. Germline V gene data show CDR1 as SEHNR and CDR2 as FQNEAQ (reference sequence). Between the trimmed V and J ends, which lost 5 bases and 3 bases, there was a span of 13 bases. The length of the CDR3 is 14 residues. In the PCR, 60 Vbeta and 13 Jbeta primers were used. Profiling relied on immunoSEQ multiplex PCR, and the TCRdb table lists in-frame clones only, not all of them. Of some 150,000 clones listed, approximately 80% are singletons. Sequenced: PBMCs. The receptor was derived from a man aged 25-45 years in good health and CMV-seropositive. This chain uses TRBV7-9 with TRBJ2-5; D is possibly TRBD1 (6 bases). CDR3: CASSPTGWEETQYF. The CDR3 nucleotides are TGTGCCAGCAGCCCCACAGGGTGGGAAGAGACCCAGTACTTC.